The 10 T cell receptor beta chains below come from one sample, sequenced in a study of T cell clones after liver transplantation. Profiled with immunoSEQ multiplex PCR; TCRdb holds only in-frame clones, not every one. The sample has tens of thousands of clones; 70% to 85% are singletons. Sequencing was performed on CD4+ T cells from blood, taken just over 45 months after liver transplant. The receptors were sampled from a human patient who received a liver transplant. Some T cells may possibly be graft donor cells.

CDR3 DNA sequence: TGTGCCAGCAGCTTAGCGCTAGCGGGAGGTACCCACGAGCAGTACTTC. It yields the protein CASSLALAGGTHEQYF. The chain employs TRBV7-2 and TRBJ2-7; the match to TRBD2 covers 11 bases. The CDR3 runs 16 residues. Germline-derived CDR1 and CDR2 are SGHTA and FQGNSA. The V gene end was trimmed by 0 bases and the J gene end by 5 bases; junction bases not matched to a gene: 6.

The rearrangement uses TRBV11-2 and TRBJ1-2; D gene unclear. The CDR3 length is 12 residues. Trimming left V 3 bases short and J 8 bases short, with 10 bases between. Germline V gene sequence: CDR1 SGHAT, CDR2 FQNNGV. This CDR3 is CASSFPGAGYTF. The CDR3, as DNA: TGTGCCAGCAGCTTCCCTGGTGCGGGCTACACCTTC.

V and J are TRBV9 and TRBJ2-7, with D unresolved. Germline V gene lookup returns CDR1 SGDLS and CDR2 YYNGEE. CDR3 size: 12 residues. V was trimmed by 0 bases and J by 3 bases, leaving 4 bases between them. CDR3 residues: CASSVGFYEQYF. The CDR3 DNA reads TGTGCCAGCAGCGTAGGCTTCTACGAGCAGTACTTC. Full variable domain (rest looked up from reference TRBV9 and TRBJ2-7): DSGVTQTPKHLITATGQRVTLRCSPRSGDLSVYWYQQSLDQGLQFLIQYYNGEERAKGNILERFSAQQFPDLHSELNLSSLELGDSALYFCASSVGFYEQYFGPGTRLTVT.

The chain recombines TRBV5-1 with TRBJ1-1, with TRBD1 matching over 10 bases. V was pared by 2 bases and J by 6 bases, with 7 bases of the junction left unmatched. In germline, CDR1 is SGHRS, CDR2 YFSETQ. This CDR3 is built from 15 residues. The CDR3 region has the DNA TGCGCCAGCAGCTTAGGGACAGGGGTTTCTCCTGAAGCTTTCTTT. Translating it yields CASSLGTGVSPEAFF.

The CDR3 sequence: CASSLFKASGRASGELFF. CDR3 in DNA: TGTGCCAGCAGTTTATTCAAGGCTAGCGGGAGGGCCAGCGGGGAGCTGTTTTTT. The chain recombines TRBV27 with TRBJ2-2, with 12 bases matching TRBD2. Germline trimming cut 1 base from V and 7 bases from J; bases unmatched to any gene: 10. Per the germline V gene, CDR1 is MNHEY and CDR2 is SMNVEV (reference sequence). The CDR3 is made up of 18 amino acids.

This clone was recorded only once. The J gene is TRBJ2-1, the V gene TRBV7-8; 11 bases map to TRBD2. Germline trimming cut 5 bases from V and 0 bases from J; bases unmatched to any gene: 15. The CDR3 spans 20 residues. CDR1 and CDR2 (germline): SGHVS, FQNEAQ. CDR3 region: CASSQDSGRGKTSSYNEQFF. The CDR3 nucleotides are TGTGCCAGCAGCCAAGATAGCGGGAGGGGGAAGACGAGCTCCTACAATGAGCAGTTCTTC.

CDR3 residues: CAWTLQGGGKNIQYF. The DNA for the CDR3 is TGTGCCTGGACTCTACAGGGAGGGGGCAAAAACATTCAGTACTTC. The V call is TRBV30, the J call TRBJ2-4, with D possibly matching TRBD2 (7 bases). With 4 bases removed from V and 3 bases from J, the gap between germline ends came to 16 bases. CDR1 GTSNPN and CDR2 SVGIG come from the germline V gene (reference sequence). The CDR3 consists of 15 residues.

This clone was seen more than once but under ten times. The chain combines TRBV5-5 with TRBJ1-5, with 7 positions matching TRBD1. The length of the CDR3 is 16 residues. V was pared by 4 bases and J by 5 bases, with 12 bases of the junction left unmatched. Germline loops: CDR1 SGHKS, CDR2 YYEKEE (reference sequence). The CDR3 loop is CASSLLAGQSHQPQHF. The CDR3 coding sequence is TGTGCCAGCAGCCTTTTGGCGGGACAGTCGCATCAGCCCCAGCATTTT.

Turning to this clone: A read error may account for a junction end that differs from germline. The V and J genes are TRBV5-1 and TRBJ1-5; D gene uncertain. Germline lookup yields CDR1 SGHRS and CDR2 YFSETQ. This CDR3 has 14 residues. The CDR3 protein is CASSLSRGYQPQHF. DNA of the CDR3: TGTGCCAGCAGCTTGTCTCGAGGGTATCAGCCCCAGCATTTT.

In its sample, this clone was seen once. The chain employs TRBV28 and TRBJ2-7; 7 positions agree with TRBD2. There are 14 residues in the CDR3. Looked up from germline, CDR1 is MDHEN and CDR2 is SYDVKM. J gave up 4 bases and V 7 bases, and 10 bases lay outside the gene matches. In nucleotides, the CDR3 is TGTGCCAGCACGAGGGGAGGGGTACTTTACGAGCAGTACTTC. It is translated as CASTRGGVLYEQYF. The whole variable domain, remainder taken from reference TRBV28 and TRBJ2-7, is DVKVTQSSRYLVKRTGEKVFLECVQDMDHENMFWYRQDPGLGLRLIYFSYDVKMKEKGDIPEGYSVSREKKERFSLILESASTNQTSMYLCASTRGGVLYEQYFGPGTRLTVT.